Listed below are T cell receptor beta chains from one sample, sequenced in a study of Graves' ophthalmopathy and Graves' hyperthyroidism. TCRdb used MiXCR to reprocess the multiplex PCR reads, holding one entry per CDR3 protein. Here the sample spans around 1.1 million distinct CDR3 sequences, about two fifths being singletons. Sequenced: peripheral blood or thyroid tissue (not recorded which). These receptors were obtained from an adult man with Graves' hyperthyroidism. Both conserved end residues are part of each CDR3. A D gene is named only where the DNA matches it firmly. Size tells how often a clone was seen (once, few, many) or the class of an expanded clone, and some rows leave it out.

>TRBJ1-5|few|TRBV7-8|.
CASSQVRAGNQPQHF
TGCGCCAGCAGCCAAGTCCGGGCCGGGAATCAGCCCCAGCATTTT
>TRBJ1-3|.|TRBV29-1|.
CSVEVGGANTIYF
TGCAGCGTTGAAGTCGGGGGAGCGAACACCATATATTTT
>TRBJ1-5|few|TRBV10-3|.
CAISESGAVGQPQHF
TGTGCCATCAGTGAGTCAGGGGCAGTGGGTCAGCCCCAGCATTTT
>TRBJ1-5|many|TRBV7-2|.
CASSWIGGPNSNQPQHF
TGTGCCAGCAGCTGGATTGGAGGACCTAATAGCAATCAGCCCCAGCATTTT
>TRBJ2-2|.|TRBV5-6|.
CASSLDGELTGELFF
TGTGCCAGCAGCTTGGATGGAGAGCTAACCGGGGAGCTGTTTTTT
>TRBJ2-7|.|TRBV10-3|TRBD2
CATKAGLAGAYEQYF
TGTGCCACCAAAGCGGGACTAGCGGGAGCCTACGAGCAGTACTTC
>TRBJ2-3|few|TRBV7-9|TRBD1
CASSGQGRADTQYF
TGTGCCAGCAGCGGACAGGGGAGGGCAGATACGCAGTATTTT
>TRBJ1-3|few|TRBV5-5|.
CASSLSGRVGNTIYF
TGTGCCAGCAGCTTGAGCGGCAGGGTAGGAAACACCATATATTTT
>TRBJ2-7|many|TRBV20-1|.
CSARSRVALYEQYF
TGCAGTGCCAGATCCAGGGTCGCCCTCTACGAGCAGTACTTC
>TRBJ2-7|many|TRBV20-1|.
CSARDSRRIYEQYF
TGCAGTGCTAGAGATTCTCGGCGGATCTACGAGCAGTACTTC
>TRBJ1-5|.|TRBV7-2|.
CASKFEVSNQPQHF
TGTGCCAGCAAGTTTGAGGTGAGCAATCAGCCCCAGCATTTT
>TRBJ1-5|few|TRBV19|TRBD1
CASGTDFRQPQHF
TGTGCCAGCGGGACAGATTTTCGTCAGCCCCAGCATTTT
>TRBJ2-7|.|TRBV7-2|TRBD1
CASSYRGQGSYEQYF
TGTGCCAGCAGCTACAGGGGACAGGGTTCCTACGAGCAGTACTTC
>TRBJ2-5|many|TRBV19|.
CASSIDGKETQYF
TGTGCCAGTAGTATCGATGGGAAAGAGACCCAGTACTTC
>TRBJ1-4|.|TRBV20-1|TRBD1
CSASRGQTNGKLFF
TGCAGTGCTAGTAGGGGACAGACTAATGGAAAACTGTTTTTT
>TRBJ2-5|few|TRBV20-1|TRBD1
CSASRDRGRGTQYF
TGCAGTGCATCCCGGGACAGGGGGCGGGGGACCCAGTACTTC
>TRBJ2-7|.|TRBV6-2/TRBV6-3|TRBD2
CASSSTGTKSYEQYF
TGTGCCAGCAGTTCGACCGGGACTAAATCCTACGAGCAGTACTTC
>TRBJ1-1|many|TRBV20-1|.
CSASANTEAFF
TGCAGTGCTAGTGCGAACACTGAAGCTTTCTTT
>TRBJ2-7|many|TRBV19|.
CASKRSQGVYEQYF
TGTGCCAGTAAGAGGAGCCAGGGAGTCTACGAGCAGTACTTC
>TRBJ2-7|many|TRBV7-3|.
CASSLYSSYEQYF
TGTGCCAGCAGCTTATACTCTTCCTACGAGCAGTACTTC
>TRBJ1-5|many|TRBV7-8|TRBD1
CASSPYLAGGGSLSNQPQHF
TGTGCCAGCAGCCCCTATCTCGCAGGGGGGGGTTCGCTTAGCAATCAGCCCCAGCATTTT
>TRBJ2-7|.|TRBV7-4|.
CASSLLGLVAGELFEKQYF
TGTGCCAGCAGCTTATTGGGTTTGGTGGCCGGGGAGCTGTTTGAGAAGCAGTACTTC
>TRBJ1-1|.|TRBV6-5|TRBD1
CASRVTPGTENTEAFF
TGTGCCAGCAGAGTTACCCCCGGGACAGAGAACACTGAAGCTTTCTTT
>TRBJ1-1|.|TRBV29-1|.
CSVGRAGVTAFF
TGCAGCGTTGGCCGCGCCGGGGTTACGGCTTTCTTT
>TRBJ1-5|.|TRBV10-3|.
CASSEQGGVSGNQPQHF
TGTGCCAGCAGTGAACAGGGCGGGGTAAGCGGCAATCAGCCCCAGCATTTT